The 25 T cell receptor beta chains below were found in one sample sequenced in a study of shared clonotypes between healthy human individuals. Libraries were prepared by immunoSEQ multiplex PCR; TCRdb keeps only in-frame clonotypes and omits some of them. The profile covers 1.5 million to 2.5 million clones, with roughly 95% appearing a single time and less than 1.5% taken by the ten largest. Naive CD8 cells lacked CD45RO, underwent positive selection for CCR7 and left out terminally differentiated effector memory CD45RA+ cells. Sample: naive CD8+ T cells sorted from blood. These receptors were taken from a man younger than 35 in good health.

The V gene is TRBV7-9, the J gene TRBJ2-2; D unresolved. V was cut by 6 bases and J by 0 bases, with 8 bases left in between. Germline CDR1 SEHNR, CDR2 FQNEAQ (reference sequence). The CDR3 length is 14 residues. In nucleotides, the CDR3 is TGTGCCAGCAGAACCGGGCCGAACACCGGGGAGCTGTTTTTT. It yields the protein CASRTGPNTGELFF.

CDR3 nucleotide sequence: TGCGCCAGCAGCCAAGCCTTACCAGGGGAGGACACTGAAGCTTTCTTT. Protein sequence: CASSQALPGEDTEAFF. The V and J genes are TRBV4-3 and TRBJ1-1; TRBD1 is a possible D gene (6 bases). Between the trimmed V and J ends, which lost 1 base and 3 bases, there was a span of 15 bases. The CDR3 contains 16 residues. Looked up from germline, CDR1 is LGHNA and CDR2 is YSLEER.

The V gene is TRBV30, the J gene TRBJ2-3; D is unresolved. CDR1 and CDR2 from the germline V gene are GTSNPN and SVGIG (reference sequence). The V end lost 1 base, the J end lost 0 bases, and 5 bases lay between the germline ends. The CDR3 contains 13 residues. The CDR3, as DNA: TGTGCCTGGAGTGGTTACAGCACAGATACGCAGTATTTT. It codes for CAWSGYSTDTQYF.

The gene calls are TRBV9 and TRBJ2-5, with a tentative D call TRBD1 (6 bases). Trimming removed 4 bases at V and 4 bases at J, with 11 bases between. CDR1 and CDR2 from the germline V gene are SGDLS and YYNGEE. The CDR3 is made up of 13 amino acids. The CDR3 loop is CASSSRGGETQYF. In DNA, the CDR3 is TGTGCCAGCAGCTCACGAGGGGGAGAGACCCAGTACTTC.

On this clone itself: The sample carries other DNA sequences with the same CDR3. The rearrangement links TRBV9 to TRBJ2-1; TRBD2 is a possible D gene (5 bases). The length of the CDR3 is 13 residues. CDR1 is SGDLS, CDR2 YYNGEE, per germline. V gave up 0 bases and J gave up 6 bases, with 7 bases separating them. CDR3 sequence (DNA): TGTGCCAGCAGCGTAGGACGGGGCAATGAGCAGTTCTTC. Its translation: CASSVGRGNEQFF.

J is TRBJ2-3 and V is TRBV15; no clear D. The CDR3 length is 14 residues. Germline V gene lookup returns CDR1 LNHNV and CDR2 YYDKDF (reference sequence). V dropped 1 base and J dropped 4 bases, with 9 bases sitting between them. Written as DNA, the CDR3 is TGTGCCACCAGCAGAGGTACGATTCCAGATACGCAGTATTTT. Translated: CATSRGTIPDTQYF.

This clone was recorded once. The chain has TRBV19 and TRBJ2-1; D is unresolved. Per germline, CDR1 LNHDA and CDR2 SQIVND (reference sequence). V gave up 7 bases and J gave up 8 bases, with 9 bases separating them. The CDR3 length is 11 residues. The CDR3 sequence is CASTGTYEQFF. DNA of the CDR3: TGTGCCAGTACCGGTACTTATGAGCAGTTCTTC. Full variable domain (missing parts from reference TRBV19 and TRBJ2-1): DGGITQSPKYLFRKEGQNVTLSCEQNLNHDAMYWYRQDPGQGLRLIYYSQIVNDFQKGDIAEGYSVSREKKESFPLTVTSAQKNPTAFYLCASTGTYEQFFGPGTRLTVL.

The V and J genes are TRBV11-2 and TRBJ1-3; D is unresolved. CDR1 and CDR2 (germline): SGHAT, FQNNGV. CDR3 length: 18 amino acids. The V end was cut by 4 bases, the J end by 0 bases, with 19 bases between. CDR3 in DNA: TGTGCCAGCAGCTCCCCTCAACAGATCCCAGCCTCTGGAAACACCATATATTTT. Amino acids: CASSSPQQIPASGNTIYF.

V gene TRBV5-8 combines with J gene TRBJ1-5; no firm D call. Germline V gene lookup returns CDR1 SGHTS and CDR2 YDEGEE. V was clipped by 4 bases and J by 3 bases, with 17 bases between them. The CDR3 has 16 amino acids. Here the CDR3 reads CASSRRALWDNQPQHF. The CDR3 DNA follows: TGTGCCAGCAGCCGGCGGGCGTTGTGGGACAATCAGCCCCAGCATTTT.

V gene TRBV27 combines with J gene TRBJ2-5; 7 bases map to TRBD1. The CDR3 contains 17 residues. The V segment lost 0 bases and the J segment 4 bases; nucleotides outside the gene matches: 11. From germline, CDR1 is MNHEY and CDR2 SMNVEV (reference sequence). The CDR3 loop is CASSLSGRRQGRETQYF. The DNA of the CDR3 is TGTGCCAGCAGTTTATCTGGCCGCCGACAGGGAAGAGAGACCCAGTACTTC.

The chain is built from TRBV27 and TRBJ1-2; TRBD1 aligns across 7 bases. Per the germline V gene, CDR1 is MNHEY and CDR2 is SMNVEV (reference sequence). With V trimmed by 6 bases and J by 1 base, 11 bases remained unmatched. The CDR3 consists of 16 residues. Written as DNA, the CDR3 is TGTGCCAGCAGCGAAATTGGGACAGTGGGTAACTATGGCTACACCTTC. This codes for CASSEIGTVGNYGYTF.

This sequence joins TRBV9 and TRBJ2-7; D not resolved. CDR3 length: 11 residues. The germline gives CDR1 SGDLS, CDR2 YYNGEE. Trimming shortened V by 3 bases and J by 3 bases, and 4 bases separated the two germline ends. In DNA form, the CDR3 reads TGTGCCAGCAGCGAAAACTACGAGCAGTACTTC. Translation: CASSENYEQYF. The variable domain in full, completed from reference TRBV9 and TRBJ2-7, reads DSGVTQTPKHLITATGQRVTLRCSPRSGDLSVYWYQQSLDQGLQFLIQYYNGEERAKGNILERFSAQQFPDLHSELNLSSLELGDSALYFCASSENYEQYFGPGTRLTVT.

J is TRBJ2-5 and V is TRBV7-5. TRBV7-5 is shown as a pseudogene. CDR3 length: 17 residues. As DNA, the CDR3 is TGTGCCAGAAGCCCCTCGTCCAGACCGCCTCACCAAGAGACCCAGTACTTC. It codes for CARSPSSRPPHQETQYF.

The genes are TRBV29-1 and TRBJ2-1; 14 bases agree with TRBD2. This CDR3 is 15 amino acids long. Germline lookup yields CDR1 SQVTM and CDR2 ANQGSEA. The V and J ends lost 7 bases and 3 bases, in that order; junction bases with no gene match: 5. The CDR3 DNA reads as TGCAGCGGGGGACTAGCGGGAGATATCTACAATGAGCAGTTCTTC. As protein: CSGGLAGDIYNEQFF.

The V call is TRBV28, the J call TRBJ2-7, with D possibly TRBD2 on 6 matching bases. Germline V lookup: CDR1 MDHEN, CDR2 SYDVKM. The CDR3 totals 12 residues. The ends were cut back, 3 bases at V and 5 bases at J, with 8 bases in the middle. The CDR3 sequence is CASSFRGNEQYF. CDR3 nucleotides: TGTGCCAGCAGTTTCCGGGGGAACGAGCAGTACTTC.

The chain employs TRBV28 and TRBJ1-2, with 9 bases lining up with TRBD1. Germline V gene lookup returns CDR1 MDHEN and CDR2 SYDVKM. The CDR3 runs 17 residues. V was pared by 5 bases and J by 8 bases, with 18 bases of the junction left unmatched. CDR3 nucleotides: TGTGCCAGCAGTCAAACTATGCTTACAGGGGGCGTAAGGGGCTACACCTTC. Translation: CASSQTMLTGGVRGYTF.

The chain couples TRBV23-1 to TRBJ1-2; the D gene is possibly TRBD1 (5 bases). TRBV23-1 is annotated as an ORF whose role is uncertain. The CDR3 sequence is 19 residues long. Trimming took off 3 bases at V and 4 bases at J, with 27 bases between the two ends. The CDR3 reads CASSQTPRGVLPTSYGYTF. Written as DNA, the CDR3 is TGCGCCAGCAGTCAGACCCCACGGGGGGTCCTCCCTACTAGCTATGGCTACACCTTC.

The chain employs TRBV27 and TRBJ2-2; 7 bases fit TRBD2. Germline V gene sequence: CDR1 MNHEY, CDR2 SMNVEV (reference sequence). J lost 3 bases, V lost 6 bases, and 10 bases had no gene match. The CDR3 length is 16 residues. The DNA of the CDR3 is TGTGCCAGCAGCAGCTTCCTAGCGGAGTACACCGGGGAGCTGTTTTTT. Residues: CASSSFLAEYTGELFF.

The V gene is TRBV5-1, the J gene TRBJ2-3; TRBD2 matches 11 bases. Germline trimming cut 1 base from V and 6 bases from J; bases unmatched to any gene: 7. CDR1 is SGHRS, CDR2 YFSETQ, per germline. There are 16 residues in the CDR3. In DNA form, the CDR3 reads TGCGCCAGCAGCTTGATTAGCGGGAGGGCGGTGGATACGCAGTATTTT. Its protein is CASSLISGRAVDTQYF.

V gene TRBV7-2 combines with J gene TRBJ1-2; 9 bases are a match to TRBD1. This CDR3 has 15 residues. The germline V gene has CDR1 SGHTA and CDR2 FQGNSA. V lost 2 bases and J lost 8; bases outside the gene matches: 9. The CDR3 coding sequence is TGTGCCAGCAGCTTACCCGGGACAGGGCTTTACGGCTACACCTTC. This gives the protein CASSLPGTGLYGYTF.

The V call is TRBV13, the J call TRBJ2-7, with D perhaps matching TRBD1 or TRBD2 (6 bases each). The V end lost 6 bases, the J end lost 0 bases, and 12 bases lay between the germline ends. This CDR3 spans 14 amino acids. Germline values: CDR1 PRHDT, CDR2 FYEKMQ (reference sequence). The CDR3 loop is CASSLEGHSYEQYF. In nucleotides, the CDR3 is TGTGCCAGCAGTTTGGAGGGACACTCCTACGAGCAGTACTTC. Using reference TRBV13 and TRBJ2-7 for the parts outside the CDR3, the full variable domain is AAGVIQSPRHLIKEKRETATLKCYPIPRHDTVYWYQQGPGQDPQFLISFYEKMQSDKGSIPDRFSAQQFSDYHSELNMSSLELGDSALYFCASSLEGHSYEQYFGPGTRLTVT.

This clone was counted once. The chain is built from TRBV5-1 and TRBJ2-7, with 9 bases aligning to TRBD2. The V gene's germline CDR1 is SGHRS and CDR2 YFSETQ. The CDR3 is 16 amino acids. The V segment lost 4 bases and the J segment 0 bases; nucleotides outside the gene matches: 8. The CDR3 here is CASSPPASGDSYEQYF. In DNA form, the CDR3 reads TGCGCCAGCAGCCCGCCAGCTAGCGGGGACTCCTACGAGCAGTACTTC.

This chain connects TRBV14 to TRBJ1-3; TRBD1 might be the D (6 bases). Germline CDR1 reads SGHDN; CDR2 reads FVKESK. There are 13 residues in the CDR3. V lost 4 bases and J lost 9, with 13 bases in between. This CDR3 reads CASSPTGAGTIYF. The CDR3 DNA sequence: TGTGCCAGCAGCCCTACGGGGGCAGGCACCATATATTTT.

The chain is built from TRBV7-9 and TRBJ1-1; D is unresolved. Per the germline V gene, CDR1 is SEHNR and CDR2 is FQNEAQ (reference sequence). This CDR3 spans 17 amino acids. The CDR3 region is CATQAPIGVLMNTEAFF. The CDR3 DNA follows: TGTGCTACCCAGGCCCCCATCGGGGTACTGATGAACACTGAAGCTTTCTTT.

Remarks on this clone: The sample has other DNA sequences that encode this CDR3 too. This chain connects TRBV10-2 to TRBJ2-7; D might be TRBD2 (5 bases). The CDR3 loop spans 13 amino acids. V was shortened by 4 bases and J by 3 bases, with 10 bases between the two germline ends. Germline values: CDR1 WSHSY, CDR2 SAAADI. In nucleotides, the CDR3 is TGCGCCAGCAGTGTAGTCGGGGACTACGAGCAGTACTTC. Encoded protein: CASSVVGDYEQYF.